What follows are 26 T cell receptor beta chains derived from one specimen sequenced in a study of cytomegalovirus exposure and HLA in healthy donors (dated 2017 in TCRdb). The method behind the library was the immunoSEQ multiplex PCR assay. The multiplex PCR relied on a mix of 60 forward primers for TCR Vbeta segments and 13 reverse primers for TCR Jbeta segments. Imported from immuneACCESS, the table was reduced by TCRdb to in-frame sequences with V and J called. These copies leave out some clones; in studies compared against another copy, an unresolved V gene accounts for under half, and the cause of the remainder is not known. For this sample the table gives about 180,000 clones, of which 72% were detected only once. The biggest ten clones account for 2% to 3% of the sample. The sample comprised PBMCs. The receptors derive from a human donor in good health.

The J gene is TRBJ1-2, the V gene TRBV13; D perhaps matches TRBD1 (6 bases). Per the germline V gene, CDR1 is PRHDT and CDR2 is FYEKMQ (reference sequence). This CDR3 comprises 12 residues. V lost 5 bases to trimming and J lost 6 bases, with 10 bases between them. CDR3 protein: CASSLDRNGYTF. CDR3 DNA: TGTGCCAGCAGCCTTGACAGGAATGGCTACACCTTC. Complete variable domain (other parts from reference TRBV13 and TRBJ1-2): AAGVIQSPRHLIKEKRETATLKCYPIPRHDTVYWYQQGPGQDPQFLISFYEKMQSDKGSIPDRFSAQQFSDYHSELNMSSLELGDSALYFCASSLDRNGYTFGSGTRLTVV.

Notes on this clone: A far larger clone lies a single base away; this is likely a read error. The CDR3 DNA reads TGTGCCAGCAGCTTGACAGGGGGTTACAATGAGCAGTTCTTC. Translation: CASSLTGGYNEQFF. This chain connects TRBV7-9 to TRBJ2-1; TRBD1 matches at 9 bases. The trim removed 3 bases at V and 4 bases at J, leaving 1 base unmatched. From germline, CDR1 is SEHNR and CDR2 FQNEAQ (reference sequence). The CDR3 has 14 residues.

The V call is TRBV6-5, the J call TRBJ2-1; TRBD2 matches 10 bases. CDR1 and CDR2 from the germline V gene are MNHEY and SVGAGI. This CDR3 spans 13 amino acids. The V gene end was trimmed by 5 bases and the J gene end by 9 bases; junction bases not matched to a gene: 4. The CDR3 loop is CASSPAGGFEQFF. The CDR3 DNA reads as TGTGCCAGCAGTCCAGCGGGGGGGTTTGAGCAGTTCTTC.

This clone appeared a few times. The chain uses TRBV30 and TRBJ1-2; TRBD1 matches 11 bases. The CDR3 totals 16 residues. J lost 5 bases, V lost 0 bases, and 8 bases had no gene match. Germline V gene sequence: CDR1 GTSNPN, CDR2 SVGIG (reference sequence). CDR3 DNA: TGTGCCTGGAGTGTAACCCGGACAGGGGGCGGGTATGGCTACACCTTC. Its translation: CAWSVTRTGGGYGYTF.

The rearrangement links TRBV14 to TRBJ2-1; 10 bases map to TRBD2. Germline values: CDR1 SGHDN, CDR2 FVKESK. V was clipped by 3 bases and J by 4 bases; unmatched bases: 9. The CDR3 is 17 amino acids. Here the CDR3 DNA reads TGTGCCAGCAGCCAGATCCCGACTAGCGGGTCGTACAATGAGCAGTTCTTC. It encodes CASSQIPTSGSYNEQFF.

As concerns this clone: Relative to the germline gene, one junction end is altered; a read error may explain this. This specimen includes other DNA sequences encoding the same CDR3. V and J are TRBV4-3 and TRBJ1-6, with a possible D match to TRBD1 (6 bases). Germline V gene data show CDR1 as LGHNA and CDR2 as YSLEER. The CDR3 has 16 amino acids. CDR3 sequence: CASSHQTGGGNSPLHF. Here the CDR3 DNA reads TGCGCCAGCAGCCATCAGACGGGGGGCGGGAATTCGCCCCTCCACTTT.

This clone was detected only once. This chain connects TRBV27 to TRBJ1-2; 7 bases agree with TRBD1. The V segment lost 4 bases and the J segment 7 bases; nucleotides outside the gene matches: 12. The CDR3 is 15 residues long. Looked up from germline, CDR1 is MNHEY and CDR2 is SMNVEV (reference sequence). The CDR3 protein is CASSSNLDRVGGYTF. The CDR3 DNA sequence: TGTGCCAGCAGTTCCAACCTCGACAGGGTTGGTGGCTACACCTTC.

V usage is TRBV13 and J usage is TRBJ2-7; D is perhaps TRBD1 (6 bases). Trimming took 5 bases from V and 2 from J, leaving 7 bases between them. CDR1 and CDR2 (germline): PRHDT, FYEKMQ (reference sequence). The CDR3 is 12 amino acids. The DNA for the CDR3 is TGTGCCAGCAGCGGGACACCCTACGAGCAGTACTTC. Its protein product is CASSGTPYEQYF.

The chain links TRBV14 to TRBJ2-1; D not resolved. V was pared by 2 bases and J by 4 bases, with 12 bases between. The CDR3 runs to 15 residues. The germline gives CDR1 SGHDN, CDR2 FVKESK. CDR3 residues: CASSQLSGRYNEQFF. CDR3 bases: TGTGCCAGCAGCCAACTCAGTGGCAGGTACAATGAGCAGTTCTTC.

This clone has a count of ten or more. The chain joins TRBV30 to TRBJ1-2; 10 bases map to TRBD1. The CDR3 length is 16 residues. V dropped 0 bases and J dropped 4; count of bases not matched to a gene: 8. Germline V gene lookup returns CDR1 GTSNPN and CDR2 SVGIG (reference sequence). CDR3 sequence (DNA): TGTGCCTGGAGTGTAATTCGGACAGGGGGTAGCTATGGCTACACCTTC. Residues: CAWSVIRTGGSYGYTF.

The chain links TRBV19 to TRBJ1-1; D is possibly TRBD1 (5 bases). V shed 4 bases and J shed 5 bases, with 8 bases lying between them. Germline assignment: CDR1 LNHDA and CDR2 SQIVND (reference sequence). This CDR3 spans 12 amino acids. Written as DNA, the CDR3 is TGTGCCAGTAGTACAGGGTGGACTGAAGCTTTCTTT. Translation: CASSTGWTEAFF.

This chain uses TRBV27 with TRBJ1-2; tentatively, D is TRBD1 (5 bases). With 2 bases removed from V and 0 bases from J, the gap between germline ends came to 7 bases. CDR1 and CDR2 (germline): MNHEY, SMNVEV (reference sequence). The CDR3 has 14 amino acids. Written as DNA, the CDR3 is TGTGCCAGCAGTTTAGGGGCCTCTAACTATGGCTACACCTTC. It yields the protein CASSLGASNYGYTF.

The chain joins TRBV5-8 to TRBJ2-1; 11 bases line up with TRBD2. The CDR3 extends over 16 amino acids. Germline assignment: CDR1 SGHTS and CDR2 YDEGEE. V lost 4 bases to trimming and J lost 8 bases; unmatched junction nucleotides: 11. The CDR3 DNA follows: TGTGCCAGCAGCGCCGGAAGGCTAGCGGGGGGCGATGAGCAGTTCTTC. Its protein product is CASSAGRLAGGDEQFF. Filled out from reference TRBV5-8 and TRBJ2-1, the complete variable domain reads EAGVTQSPTHLIKTRGQQATLRCSPISGHTSVYWYQQALGLGLQFLLWYDEGEERNRGNFPPRFSGRQFPNYSSELNVNALELEDSALYLCASSAGRLAGGDEQFFGPGTRLTVL.

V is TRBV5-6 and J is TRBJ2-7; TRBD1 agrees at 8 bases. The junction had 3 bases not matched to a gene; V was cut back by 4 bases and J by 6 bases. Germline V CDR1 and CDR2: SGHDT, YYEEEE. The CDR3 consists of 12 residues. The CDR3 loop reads CASSSDRGEQYF. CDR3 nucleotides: TGTGCCAGCAGCAGCGACAGGGGCGAGCAGTACTTC.

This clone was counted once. This chain's CDR3 is CASSARDRMNTEAFF. The CDR3 DNA reads TGTGCCAGTAGTGCCCGGGACAGGATGAACACTGAAGCTTTCTTT. The gene calls are TRBV19 and TRBJ1-1; 8 bases map to TRBD1. CDR3 length equals 15 residues. The germline V gene encodes CDR1 LNHDA and CDR2 SQIVND (reference sequence). J lost 0 bases, V lost 5 bases, and 5 bases had no gene match.

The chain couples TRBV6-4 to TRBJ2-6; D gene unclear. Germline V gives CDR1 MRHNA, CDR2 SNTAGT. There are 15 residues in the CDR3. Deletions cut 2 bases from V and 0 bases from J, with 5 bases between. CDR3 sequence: CASSDGSSGANVLTF. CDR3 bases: TGTGCCAGCAGTGACGGCAGCTCTGGGGCCAACGTCCTGACTTTC.

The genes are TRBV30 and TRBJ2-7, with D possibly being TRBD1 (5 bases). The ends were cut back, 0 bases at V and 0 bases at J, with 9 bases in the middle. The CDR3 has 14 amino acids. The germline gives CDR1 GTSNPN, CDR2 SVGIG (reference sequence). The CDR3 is CAWSVWTFSYEQYF. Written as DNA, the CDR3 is TGTGCCTGGAGTGTTTGGACATTCTCCTACGAGCAGTACTTC.

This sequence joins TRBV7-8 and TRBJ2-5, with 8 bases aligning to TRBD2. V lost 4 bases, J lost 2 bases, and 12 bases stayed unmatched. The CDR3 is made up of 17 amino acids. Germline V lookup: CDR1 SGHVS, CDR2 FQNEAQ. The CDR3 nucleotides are TGTGCCAGCAGCTCCCGACTGGCGGGGACTAGTCAAGAGACCCAGTACTTC. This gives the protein CASSSRLAGTSQETQYF.

The CDR3 spells CSGGTSGLGEQYF. The DNA of the CDR3 is TGCAGCGGAGGGACTAGCGGGCTCGGCGAGCAGTACTTC. V usage is TRBV29-1 and J usage is TRBJ2-7; TRBD2 matches at 12 bases. V lost 7 bases and J lost 6; bases outside the gene matches: 7. CDR1 SQVTM and CDR2 ANQGSEA come from the germline V gene. CDR3 length: 13 residues.

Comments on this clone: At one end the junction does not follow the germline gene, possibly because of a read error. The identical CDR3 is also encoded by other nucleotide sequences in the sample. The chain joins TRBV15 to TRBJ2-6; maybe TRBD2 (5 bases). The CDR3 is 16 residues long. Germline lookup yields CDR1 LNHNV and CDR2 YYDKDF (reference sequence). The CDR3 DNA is TGCGCCACCAGCAGAGATCTCGGGGCTGGGGCCAACGTCCTGACTTTC. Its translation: CATSRDLGAGANVLTF.

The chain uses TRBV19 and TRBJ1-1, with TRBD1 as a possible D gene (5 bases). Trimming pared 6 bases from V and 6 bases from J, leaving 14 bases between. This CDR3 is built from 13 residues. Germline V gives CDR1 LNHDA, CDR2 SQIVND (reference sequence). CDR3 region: CASRVGGMAEAFF. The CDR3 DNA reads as TGTGCCAGTAGAGTCGGGGGTATGGCTGAAGCTTTCTTT.

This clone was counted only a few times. The CDR3 DNA sequence: TGTGCCAGCAGCTCCCTAGCGGGGGGCTACAATGAGCAGTTCTTC. Its protein product is CASSSLAGGYNEQFF. The gene calls are TRBV7-3 and TRBJ2-1; 11 bases are shared with TRBD2. Germline V gives CDR1 SGHTA, CDR2 FQGTGA. After removal of 4 bases from V and 3 bases from J, the junction contained 2 bases not matched to a gene. The CDR3 spans 15 residues.

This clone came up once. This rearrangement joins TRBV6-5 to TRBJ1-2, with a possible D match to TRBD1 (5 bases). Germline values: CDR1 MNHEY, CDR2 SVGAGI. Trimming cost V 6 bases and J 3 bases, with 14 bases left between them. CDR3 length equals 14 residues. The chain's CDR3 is CASSPLTEDYGYTF. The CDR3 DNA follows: TGTGCCAGCAGCCCCCTGACAGAGGACTATGGCTACACCTTC.

The CDR3 sequence is CASWPTGGAGELFF. The CDR3 bases are TGTGCCAGCTGGCCGACAGGGGGAGCCGGGGAGCTGTTTTTT. This chain connects TRBV6-5 to TRBJ2-2, with 9 bases fitting TRBD1. The length of the CDR3 is 14 residues. The V segment lost 8 bases and the J segment 6 bases; nucleotides outside the gene matches: 7. Germline V lookup: CDR1 MNHEY, CDR2 SVGAGI.

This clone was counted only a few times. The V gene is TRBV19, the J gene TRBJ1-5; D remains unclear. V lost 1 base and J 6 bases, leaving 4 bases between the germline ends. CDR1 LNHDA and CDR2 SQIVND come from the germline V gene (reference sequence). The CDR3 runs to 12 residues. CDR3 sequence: CASSIGLQPQHF. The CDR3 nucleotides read TGTGCCAGTAGTATAGGTCTTCAGCCCCAGCATTTT.

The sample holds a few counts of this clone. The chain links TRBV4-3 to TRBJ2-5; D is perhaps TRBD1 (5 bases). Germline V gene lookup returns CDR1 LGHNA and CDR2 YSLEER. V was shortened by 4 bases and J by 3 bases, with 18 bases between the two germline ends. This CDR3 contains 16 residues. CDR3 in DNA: TGCGCCAGCAGCCTCCCGCGCCCGTCCAGGGAAGAGACCCAGTACTTC. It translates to CASSLPRPSREETQYF.